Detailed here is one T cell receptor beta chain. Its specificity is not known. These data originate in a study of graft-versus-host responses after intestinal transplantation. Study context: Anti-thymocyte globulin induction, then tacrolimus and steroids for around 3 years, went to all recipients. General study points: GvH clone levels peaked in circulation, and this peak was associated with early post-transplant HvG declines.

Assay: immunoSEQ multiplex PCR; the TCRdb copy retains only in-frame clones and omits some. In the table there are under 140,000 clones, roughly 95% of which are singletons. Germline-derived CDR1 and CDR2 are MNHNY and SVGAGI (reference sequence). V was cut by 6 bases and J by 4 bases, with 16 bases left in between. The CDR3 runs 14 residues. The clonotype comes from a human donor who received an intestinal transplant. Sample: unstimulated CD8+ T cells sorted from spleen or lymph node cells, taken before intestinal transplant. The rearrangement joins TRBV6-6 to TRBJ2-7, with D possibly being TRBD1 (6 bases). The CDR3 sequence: CASSLRGTVYEQYF. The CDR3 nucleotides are TGTGCCAGCAGCTTAAGGGGGACCGTGTACGAGCAGTACTTC.